The rows below give T cell receptor beta chains drawn from one sample of a study of cytomegalovirus exposure and HLA in healthy donors. Assay used: immunoSEQ multiplex PCR; TCRdb lists only in-frame clones, some missing. The sample table sets out more than 110,000 clones. The sample consisted of PBMCs. The receptor source for this set is a man in his forties in good health and CMV-seronegative. Each CDR3 is given with its conserved first and last residue. Fields, in order: D gene, CDR3 length, V gene, J gene, CDR3 protein, CDR3 DNA. A D gene is named only where the DNA matches it firmly.

d_call: NA
cdr3_length: 15
v_call: TRBV5-5
j_call: TRBJ1-4
cdr3_aa: CASSLVGQTNEKLFF
cdr3_nt: TGTGCCAGCAGCTTGGTAGGACAGACTAATGAAAAACTGTTTTTT

d_call: TRBD1
cdr3_length: 16
v_call: TRBV5-6
j_call: TRBJ1-5
cdr3_aa: CASSYTGTGGGQPQHF
cdr3_nt: TGTGCCAGCAGCTATACCGGGACAGGGGGCGGCCAGCCCCAGCATTTT

d_call: NA
cdr3_length: 16
v_call: TRBV11-1
j_call: TRBJ2-7
cdr3_aa: CASSLSSSPAPYEQYF
cdr3_nt: TGTGCCAGCAGCTTATCTAGCTCCCCAGCCCCCTACGAGCAGTACTTC

d_call: NA
cdr3_length: 15
v_call: TRBV28
j_call: TRBJ1-6
cdr3_aa: CASSGRGANGSPLHF
cdr3_nt: TGTGCCAGCAGCGGCCGGGGGGCCAATGGTTCACCCCTCCACTTT

d_call: TRBD1
cdr3_length: 15
v_call: TRBV11-2
j_call: TRBJ1-6
cdr3_aa: CASRQGASYNSPLHF
cdr3_nt: TGTGCCAGCAGGCAGGGGGCTTCCTATAATTCACCCCTCCACTTT

d_call: NA
cdr3_length: 14
v_call: TRBV7-2
j_call: TRBJ2-5
cdr3_aa: CASSLLKGPRTQYF
cdr3_nt: TGTGCCAGCAGCTTACTCAAGGGGCCGAGGACCCAGTACTTC

d_call: TRBD1
cdr3_length: 16
v_call: TRBV4-3
j_call: TRBJ1-4
cdr3_aa: CASSEKSTGSNEKLFF
cdr3_nt: TGCGCCAGCAGCGAGAAGTCGACAGGGAGTAATGAAAAACTGTTTTTT

d_call: TRBD1
cdr3_length: 15
v_call: TRBV5-4
j_call: TRBJ2-7
cdr3_aa: CASSLGTGERGEQYF
cdr3_nt: TGTGCCAGCAGCCTGGGGACAGGGGAGAGGGGCGAGCAGTACTTC

d_call: TRBD1
cdr3_length: 15
v_call: TRBV6-1
j_call: TRBJ2-5
cdr3_aa: CASSDFGTGGETQYF
cdr3_nt: TGTGCCAGCAGTGATTTTGGGACAGGGGGCGAGACCCAGTACTTC

d_call: TRBD1
cdr3_length: 14
v_call: TRBV9
j_call: TRBJ1-4
cdr3_aa: CASSQGTGYEKLFF
cdr3_nt: TGTGCCAGCAGCCAAGGGACAGGTTATGAAAAACTGTTTTTT

d_call: NA
cdr3_length: 15
v_call: TRBV10-3
j_call: TRBJ2-3
cdr3_aa: CAISERQGLTDTQYF
cdr3_nt: TGTGCCATCAGTGAACGGCAGGGCCTCACAGATACGCAGTATTTT

d_call: NA
cdr3_length: 14
v_call: TRBV13
j_call: TRBJ1-3
cdr3_aa: CASSQRGAGDTIYF
cdr3_nt: TGTGCCAGCAGCCAACGGGGCGCGGGAGACACCATATATTTT

d_call: TRBD1
cdr3_length: 18
v_call: TRBV5-1
j_call: TRBJ1-6
cdr3_aa: CASSLEEQGQGYNSPLHF
cdr3_nt: TGCGCCAGCAGCCTGGAGGAGCAAGGACAGGGGTATAATTCACCCCTCCACTTT

d_call: TRBD2
cdr3_length: 14
v_call: TRBV6-5
j_call: TRBJ2-1
cdr3_aa: CASNGGGAYNEQFF
cdr3_nt: TGTGCCAGCAATGGCGGGGGGGCCTACAATGAGCAGTTCTTC